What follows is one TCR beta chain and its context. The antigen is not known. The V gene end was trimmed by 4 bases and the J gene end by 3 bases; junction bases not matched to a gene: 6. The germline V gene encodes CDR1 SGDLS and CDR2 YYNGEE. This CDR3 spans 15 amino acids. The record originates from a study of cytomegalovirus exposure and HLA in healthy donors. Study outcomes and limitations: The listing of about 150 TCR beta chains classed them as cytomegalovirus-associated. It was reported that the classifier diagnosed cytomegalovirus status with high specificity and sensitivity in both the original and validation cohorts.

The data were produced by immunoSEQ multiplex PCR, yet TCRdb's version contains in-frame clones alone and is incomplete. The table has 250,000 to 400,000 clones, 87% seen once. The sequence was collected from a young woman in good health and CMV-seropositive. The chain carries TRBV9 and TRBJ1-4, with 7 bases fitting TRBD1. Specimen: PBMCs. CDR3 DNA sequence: TGTGCCAGCAGCAATACCGGGACAGCTAATGAAAAACTGTTTTTT. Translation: CASSNTGTANEKLFF.